This T cell receptor beta chain emerged from a study of PD-L1 blockade in urothelial cancer. Assay used: immunoSEQ multiplex PCR; TCRdb lists only in-frame clones, some missing. This sample has 45,000 to 60,000 clones, with 82% found just once. Indicated time point: pretreatment peripheral blood. V shed 4 bases and J shed 0 bases, with 13 bases lying between them. This CDR3 region has 16 residues. The germline V gene encodes CDR1 SNHLY and CDR2 FYNNEI. This clonotype was obtained from a man aged 45-60 years with urothelial cancer. J is TRBJ1-5 and V is TRBV2; D is ambiguous. The material was PBMCs, obtained around atezolizumab (anti-PD-L1) treatment. CDR3 region: CASSAVDWYSNQPQHF. The CDR3 region has the DNA TGTGCCAGCAGTGCAGTCGACTGGTATAGCAATCAGCCCCAGCATTTT.